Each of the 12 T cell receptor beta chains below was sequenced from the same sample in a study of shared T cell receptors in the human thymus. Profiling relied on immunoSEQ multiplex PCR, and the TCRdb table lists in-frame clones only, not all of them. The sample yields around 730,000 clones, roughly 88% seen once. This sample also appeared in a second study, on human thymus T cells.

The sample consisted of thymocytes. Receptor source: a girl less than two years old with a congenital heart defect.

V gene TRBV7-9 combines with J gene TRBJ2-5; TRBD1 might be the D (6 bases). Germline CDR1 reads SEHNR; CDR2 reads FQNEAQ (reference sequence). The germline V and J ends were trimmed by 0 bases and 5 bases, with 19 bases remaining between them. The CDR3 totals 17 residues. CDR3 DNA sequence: TGTGCCAGCAGCTTAGCCCGAGGGGGTGGACTGAGGGAGACCCAGTACTTC. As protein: CASSLARGGGLRETQYF.

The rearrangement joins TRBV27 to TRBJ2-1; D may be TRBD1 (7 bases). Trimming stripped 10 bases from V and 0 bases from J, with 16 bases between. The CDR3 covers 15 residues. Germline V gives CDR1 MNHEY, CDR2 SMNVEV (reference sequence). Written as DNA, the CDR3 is TGTGCCACCAGCCCAGGGGGGTGCTCCTACAATGAGCAGTTCTTC. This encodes CATSPGGCSYNEQFF.

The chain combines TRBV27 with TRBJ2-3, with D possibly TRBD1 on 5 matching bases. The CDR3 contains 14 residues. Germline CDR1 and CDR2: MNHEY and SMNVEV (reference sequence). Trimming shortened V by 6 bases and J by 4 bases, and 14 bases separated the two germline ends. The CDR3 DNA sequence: TGTGCCAGCAGAGACAGATCGACACCAGATACGCAGTATTTT. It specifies CASRDRSTPDTQYF.

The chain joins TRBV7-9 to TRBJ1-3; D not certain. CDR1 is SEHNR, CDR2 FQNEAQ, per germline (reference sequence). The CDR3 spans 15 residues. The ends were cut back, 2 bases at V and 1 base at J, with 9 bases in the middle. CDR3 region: CASSLSRESGNTIYF. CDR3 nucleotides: TGTGCCAGCAGCTTATCAAGGGAGTCTGGAAACACCATATATTTT.

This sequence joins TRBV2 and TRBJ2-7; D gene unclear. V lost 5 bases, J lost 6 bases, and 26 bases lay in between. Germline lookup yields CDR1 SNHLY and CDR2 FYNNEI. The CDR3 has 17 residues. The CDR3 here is CASSPKEIWPIRAEQYF. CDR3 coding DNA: TGTGCCAGCAGTCCGAAGGAGATATGGCCGATAAGAGCCGAGCAGTACTTC.

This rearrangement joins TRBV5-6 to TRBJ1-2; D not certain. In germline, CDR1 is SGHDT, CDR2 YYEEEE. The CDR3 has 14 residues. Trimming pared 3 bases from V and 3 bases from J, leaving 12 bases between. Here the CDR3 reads CASSSLAPDYGYTF. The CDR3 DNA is TGTGCCAGCAGCTCTCTGGCCCCTGACTATGGCTACACCTTC.

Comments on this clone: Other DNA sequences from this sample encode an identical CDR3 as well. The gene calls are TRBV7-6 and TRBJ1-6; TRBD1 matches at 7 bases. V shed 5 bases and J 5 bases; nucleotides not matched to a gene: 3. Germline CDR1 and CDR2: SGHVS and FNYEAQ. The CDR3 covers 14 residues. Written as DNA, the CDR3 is TGTGCCAGCAGCCTCGGACAGGATAATTCACCCCTCCACTTT. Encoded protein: CASSLGQDNSPLHF.

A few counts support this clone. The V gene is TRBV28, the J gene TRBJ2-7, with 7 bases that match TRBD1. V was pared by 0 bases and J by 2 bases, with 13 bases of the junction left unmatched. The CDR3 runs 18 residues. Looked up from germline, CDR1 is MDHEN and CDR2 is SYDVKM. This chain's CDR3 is CASSLCGQATERTYEQYF. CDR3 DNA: TGTGCCAGCAGTTTATGTGGACAGGCCACCGAAAGAACCTACGAGCAGTACTTC. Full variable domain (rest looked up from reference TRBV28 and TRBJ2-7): DVKVTQSSRYLVKRTGEKVFLECVQDMDHENMFWYRQDPGLGLRLIYFSYDVKMKEKGDIPEGYSVSREKKERFSLILESASTNQTSMYLCASSLCGQATERTYEQYFGPGTRLTVT.

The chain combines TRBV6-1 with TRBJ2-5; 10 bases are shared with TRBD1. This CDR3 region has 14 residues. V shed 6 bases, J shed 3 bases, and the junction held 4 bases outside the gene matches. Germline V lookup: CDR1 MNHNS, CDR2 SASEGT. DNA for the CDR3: TGTGCCAGCAGGCTGACAGGGGGCAAAGAGACCCAGTACTTC. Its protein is CASRLTGGKETQYF.

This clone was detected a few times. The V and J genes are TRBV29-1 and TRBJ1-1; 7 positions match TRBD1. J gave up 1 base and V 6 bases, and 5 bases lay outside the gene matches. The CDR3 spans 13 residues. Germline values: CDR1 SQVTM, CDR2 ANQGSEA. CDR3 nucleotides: TGCAGCGTGGAGGGACAGCCGAACACTGAAGCTTTCTTT. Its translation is CSVEGQPNTEAFF.

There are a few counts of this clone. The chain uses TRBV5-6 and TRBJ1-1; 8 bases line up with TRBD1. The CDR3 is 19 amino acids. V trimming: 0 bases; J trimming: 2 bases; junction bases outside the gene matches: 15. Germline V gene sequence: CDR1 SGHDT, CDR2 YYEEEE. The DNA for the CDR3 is TGTGCCAGCAGCTTGGTCGACAGGGGAACGGTGGGGCGTAACACTGAAGCTTTCTTT. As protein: CASSLVDRGTVGRNTEAFF.

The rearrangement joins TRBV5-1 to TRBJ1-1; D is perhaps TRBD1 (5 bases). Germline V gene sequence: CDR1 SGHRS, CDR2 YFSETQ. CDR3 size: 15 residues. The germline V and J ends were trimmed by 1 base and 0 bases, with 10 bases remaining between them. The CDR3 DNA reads TGCGCCAGCAGCTTGATTGACAGCCTGAACACTGAAGCTTTCTTT. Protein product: CASSLIDSLNTEAFF.